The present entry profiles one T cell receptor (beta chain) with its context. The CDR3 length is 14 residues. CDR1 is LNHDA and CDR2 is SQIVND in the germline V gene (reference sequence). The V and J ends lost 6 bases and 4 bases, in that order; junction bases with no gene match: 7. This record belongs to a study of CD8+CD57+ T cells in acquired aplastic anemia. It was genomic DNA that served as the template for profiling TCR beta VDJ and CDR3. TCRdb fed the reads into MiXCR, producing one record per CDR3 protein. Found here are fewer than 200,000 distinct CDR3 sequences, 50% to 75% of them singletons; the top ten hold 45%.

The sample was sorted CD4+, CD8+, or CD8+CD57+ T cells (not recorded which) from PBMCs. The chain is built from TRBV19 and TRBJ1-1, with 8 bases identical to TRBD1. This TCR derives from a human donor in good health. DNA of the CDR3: TGTGCCAGTAGCAGGCAGGGGGCGGTCACTGAAGCTTTCTTT. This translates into CASSRQGAVTEAFF.